Below are 4 T cell receptor beta chains sequenced from a single sample in a study of cytomegalovirus exposure and HLA in healthy donors (dated by TCRdb to about 2017). Library creation used the immunoSEQ multiplex PCR assay. The multiplex PCR relied on a mix of 60 forward primers for TCR Vbeta segments and 13 reverse primers for TCR Jbeta segments. Here the immuneACCESS table is served through TCRdb, limited to in-frame sequences with V and J called. Missing clones are a known gap in these copies; in checked studies unresolved V genes cover under half, and the rest lacks a known reason. This sample lists around 140,000 clones; around 66% were detected once. Together, the top ten hold 6.5% of the sample. The source material was PBMCs. The receptor source for this set is a woman in her sixties or seventies in good health and CMV-seronegative.

The chain uses TRBV7-8 and TRBJ1-1; weak D call: TRBD1 (5 bases). Trimming pared 0 bases from V and 8 bases from J, leaving 16 bases between. Germline CDR1 reads SGHVS; CDR2 reads FQNEAQ. The CDR3 consists of 15 residues. This CDR3 reads CASSLARQGAAEAFF. The CDR3 coding sequence is TGTGCCAGCAGCTTAGCGCGGCAGGGCGCGGCCGAAGCTTTCTTT.

V and J are TRBV5-4 and TRBJ2-5; 7 bases are a match to TRBD1. Looked up from germline, CDR1 is SGHNT and CDR2 is YYREEE (reference sequence). The CDR3 length is 13 residues. After removal of 2 bases from V and 4 bases from J, the junction contained 2 bases not matched to a gene. CDR3 region: CASSLGGGETQYF. In nucleotides, the CDR3 is TGTGCCAGCAGCTTAGGGGGCGGAGAGACCCAGTACTTC.

The gene calls are TRBV5-1 and TRBJ1-3; no reliable D call. Trimming stripped 4 bases from V and 0 bases from J, with 14 bases between. Germline values: CDR1 SGHRS, CDR2 YFSETQ. This CDR3 has 16 amino acids. CDR3 loop: CASSPDDGYSGNTIYF. The CDR3, as DNA: TGCGCCAGCAGCCCCGATGACGGGTACTCTGGAAACACCATATATTTT.

V usage is TRBV2 and J usage is TRBJ1-1; tentative D call: TRBD1 (6 bases). Per germline, CDR1 SNHLY and CDR2 FYNNEI. The CDR3 length is 14 residues. V lost 6 bases, J lost 0 bases, and 11 bases lay in between. The CDR3 loop is CASRGQLLNTEAFF. CDR3 DNA sequence: TGTGCCAGCAGAGGACAGCTTTTGAACACTGAAGCTTTCTTT.